This passage covers 20 T cell receptor beta chains from one sample sequenced in a study of blood T cell repertoires in COVID-19. Profiled with immunoSEQ multiplex PCR; TCRdb holds only in-frame clones, not every one. The repertoire includes roughly 88,000 clones, about 90% of them detected once, and 3.9% sits in the top ten. Sample: peripheral blood. The receptors stem from a woman between 45 and 65 years old in a cohort sampled during active COVID-19.

This clone was observed a handful of times. The gene calls are TRBV9 and TRBJ1-2; TRBD1 aligns across 8 bases. The CDR3 has 15 amino acids. V trimming: 4 bases; J trimming: 0 bases; junction bases outside the gene matches: 5. Germline CDR1 SGDLS, CDR2 YYNGEE. CDR3 amino acids: CASSSSRGPNYGYTF. Here the CDR3 DNA reads TGTGCCAGCAGCTCAAGCAGGGGGCCTAACTATGGCTACACCTTC. The variable domain in full, completed from reference TRBV9 and TRBJ1-2, reads DSGVTQTPKHLITATGQRVTLRCSPRSGDLSVYWYQQSLDQGLQFLIQYYNGEERAKGNILERFSAQQFPDLHSELNLSSLELGDSALYFCASSSSRGPNYGYTFGSGTRLTVV.

The CDR3 spells CASQLRGQGALYGYTF. Written as DNA, the CDR3 is TGTGCCAGCCAACTAAGGGGACAGGGTGCTTTGTATGGCTACACCTTC. V gene TRBV19 combines with J gene TRBJ1-2; 9 positions match TRBD1. Unmatched junction bases numbered 16, after V lost 9 bases and J lost 5 bases. This CDR3 has 16 amino acids. The V gene's germline CDR1 is LNHDA and CDR2 SQIVND (reference sequence).

The CDR3 sequence is CATGGMGPDTQYF. Here the CDR3 DNA reads TGTGCCACCGGCGGGATGGGCCCAGATACGCAGTATTTT. This chain uses TRBV3-1 (or the pseudogene TRBV3-2) with TRBJ2-3; a possible D gene is TRBD2 (6 bases). Germline CDR1 is LGHDT and CDR2 is YNNKEL (reference sequence). CDR3 length equals 13 residues. V was trimmed by 10 bases and J by 4 bases, leaving 15 bases between them.

The rearrangement joins TRBV27 to TRBJ2-3; TRBD1 matches at 7 bases. Germline CDR1 is MNHEY and CDR2 is SMNVEV (reference sequence). With 8 bases clipped from V and 0 bases from J, the junction kept 11 bases outside the gene matches. The length of the CDR3 is 16 residues. CDR3 sequence reads: CASGFGTASSTDTQYF. The CDR3, as DNA: TGTGCCAGCGGATTTGGGACAGCATCTAGCACAGATACGCAGTATTTT.

This chain joins TRBV6-5 and TRBJ2-7; the D gene is possibly TRBD1 (7 bases). This CDR3 spans 16 amino acids. V was shortened by 0 bases and J by 2 bases, with 14 bases between the two germline ends. Germline CDR1 MNHEY, CDR2 SVGAGI. CDR3 DNA: TGTGCCAGCAGTTACTCGAGTGCGGGACAGCCCTACGAGCAGTACTTC. As protein: CASSYSSAGQPYEQYF.

This rearrangement joins TRBV18 to TRBJ2-1; 11 nucleotides line up with TRBD2. With 6 bases clipped from V and 10 bases from J, the junction kept 11 bases outside the gene matches. The CDR3 consists of 15 residues. Germline V gene lookup returns CDR1 KGHSH and CDR2 LQKENI. This CDR3 is CASSELAGEVGEQFF. CDR3 coding DNA: TGTGCCAGCTCGGAACTAGCGGGGGAAGTAGGAGAGCAGTTCTTC.

The sample holds one count of this clone. The chain links TRBV27 to TRBJ2-3, with TRBD2 as a possible D gene (7 bases). The CDR3 loop spans 15 amino acids. Trimming took off 2 bases at V and 1 base at J, with 10 bases between the two ends. CDR1 MNHEY and CDR2 SMNVEV come from the germline V gene (reference sequence). Here the CDR3 DNA reads TGTGCCAGCAGTTTAGCGGGGGCTCGCACAGATACGCAGTATTTT. Residues: CASSLAGARTDTQYF.

J is TRBJ2-5 and V is TRBV5-1, with 7 bases that match TRBD2. This CDR3 is built from 15 residues. Germline assignment: CDR1 SGHRS and CDR2 YFSETQ. V lost 0 bases, J lost 5 bases, and 7 bases stayed unmatched. The CDR3 DNA reads TGCGCCAGCAGCTTGGCGGGCCCCGGGAGGGAGACCCAGTACTTC. Amino acids: CASSLAGPGRETQYF.

The rearrangement uses TRBV5-1 and TRBJ2-1; D gene ambiguous. The germline V and J ends were trimmed by 4 bases and 0 bases, with 11 bases remaining between them. The germline V gene encodes CDR1 SGHRS and CDR2 YFSETQ. This CDR3 contains 15 residues. In nucleotides, the CDR3 is TGCGCCAGCAGCCTGATGGCCTTCTCCTACAATGAGCAGTTCTTC. It encodes CASSLMAFSYNEQFF. The variable domain in full, with the rest retrieved from reference TRBV5-1 and TRBJ2-1, is KAGVTQTPRYLIKTRGQQVTLSCSPISGHRSVSWYQQTPGQGLQFLFEYFSETQRNKGNFPGRFSGRQFSNSRSEMNVSTLELGDSALYLCASSLMAFSYNEQFFGPGTRLTVL.

This chain joins TRBV24-1 and TRBJ2-1; D possibly corresponds to TRBD1 (6 bases). Germline CDR1 and CDR2: KGHDR and SFDVKD. The CDR3 is 12 amino acids. The V end was cut by 4 bases, the J end by 6 bases, with 6 bases between. The CDR3 DNA reads as TGTGCCACCAGTGACAGGGGCAATGAGCAGTTCTTC. This encodes CATSDRGNEQFF.

The sample holds a few counts of this clone. The J gene is TRBJ2-7, the V gene TRBV4-1, with 12 bases aligning to TRBD2. CDR1 and CDR2 from the germline V gene are MGHRA and YSYEKL. This CDR3 spans 19 amino acids. With V trimmed by 1 base and J by 1 base, 11 bases remained unmatched. The CDR3 protein is CASSQVLGLAGFFSYEQYF. DNA of the CDR3: TGCGCCAGCAGCCAAGTCTTGGGACTAGCGGGCTTTTTTTCCTACGAGCAGTACTTC.

The chain uses TRBV28 and TRBJ1-4, with unresolved D. The CDR3 loop spans 15 amino acids. CDR1 is MDHEN and CDR2 is SYDVKM in the germline V gene. The V and J ends lost 8 bases and 0 bases respectively, with 13 bases between them. The CDR3 nucleotides read TGTGCCAGCCTAGGTGGAGTTGCAACTAATGAAAAACTGTTTTTT. Translating gives CASLGGVATNEKLFF.

CDR3 protein: CASSPRDRGGAANYGYTF. CDR3 bases: TGTGCCAGCAGTCCCCGGGACAGGGGGGGGGCAGCTAACTATGGCTACACCTTC. The rearrangement uses TRBV27 and TRBJ1-2; TRBD1 matches at 11 bases. This CDR3 has 18 amino acids. V lost 5 bases to trimming and J lost 0 bases; unmatched junction nucleotides: 11. Germline CDR1 reads MNHEY; CDR2 reads SMNVEV (reference sequence).

This clone has a single count. This sequence joins TRBV10-3 and TRBJ1-5; 10 positions agree with TRBD1. CDR1 is ENHRY, CDR2 SYGVKD, per germline. This CDR3 has 16 residues. V gave up 2 bases and J gave up 2 bases; unmatched junction bases: 3. CDR3 nucleotides: TGTGCCATCAGTGAGAGGGACAGGGGCGGCAATCAGCCCCAGCATTTT. Encoded protein: CAISERDRGGNQPQHF.

The chain employs TRBV2 and TRBJ2-5; TRBD2 aligns across 11 bases. In germline, CDR1 is SNHLY, CDR2 FYNNEI. V gave up 4 bases and J gave up 5 bases; unmatched junction bases: 6. The CDR3 contains 15 residues. CDR3 sequence reads: CASSAGTSGMETQYF. CDR3 nucleotides: TGTGCCAGCAGTGCCGGGACTAGCGGTATGGAGACCCAGTACTTC.

The CDR3 nucleotides read TGTGCCAGCAGCCTCGATAAGGGGCGAACCGGGGAGCTGTTTTTT. Translating it yields CASSLDKGRTGELFF. The chain couples TRBV7-8 to TRBJ2-2; possibly TRBD1 for D (5 bases). V was pared by 5 bases and J by 5 bases, with 15 bases between. CDR3 length equals 15 residues. Germline loops: CDR1 SGHVS, CDR2 FQNEAQ.

The chain is built from TRBV20-1 and TRBJ2-1; 10 bases match TRBD2. This CDR3 has 14 amino acids. V gave up 3 bases and J gave up 3 bases; unmatched junction bases: 2. CDR1 is DFQATT, CDR2 SNEGSKA, per germline (reference sequence). DNA of the CDR3: TGCAGTGCTAGTACTAGCGGGGTCTACAATGAGCAGTTCTTC. Protein sequence: CSASTSGVYNEQFF.

This CDR3 is CASRETTSTGELFF. The CDR3 region has the DNA TGTGCCAGCAGAGAAACGACTAGCACCGGGGAGCTGTTTTTT. The chain recombines TRBV2 with TRBJ2-2, with a weak D call TRBD2 (6 bases). The CDR3 extends over 14 amino acids. Per the germline V gene, CDR1 is SNHLY and CDR2 is FYNNEI. The germline V and J ends were trimmed by 6 bases and 4 bases, with 12 bases remaining between them.

The CDR3 spells CASSPPGRGSTDTQYF. CDR3 coding DNA: TGTGCCAGCTCACCACCGGGCAGGGGATCTACAGATACGCAGTATTTT. This rearrangement joins TRBV18 to TRBJ2-3; tentatively, D is TRBD1 (6 bases). Trimming shortened V by 0 bases and J by 3 bases, and 13 bases separated the two germline ends. In germline, CDR1 is KGHSH, CDR2 LQKENI. The CDR3 length is 16 residues. Variable domain in full (rest from reference TRBV18 and TRBJ2-3): NAGVMQNPRHLVRRRGQEARLRCSPMKGHSHVYWYRQLPEEGLKFMVYLQKENIIDESGMPKERFSAEFPKEGPSILRIQQVVRGDSAAYFCASSPPGRGSTDTQYFGPGTRLTVL.

This clone has a single count. The V and J genes are TRBV29-1 and TRBJ2-5; 9 bases match TRBD2. Germline CDR1 reads SQVTM; CDR2 reads ANQGSEA. With V trimmed by 7 bases and J by 4 bases, 10 bases remained unmatched. CDR3 length equals 14 residues. CDR3 amino acids: CSARRREGLETQYF. CDR3 bases: TGCAGCGCCCGCCGGCGGGAGGGCCTAGAGACCCAGTACTTC.